These T cell receptor beta chains were read from a single sample in a study of blood T cell repertoires in COVID-19. The protocol was immunoSEQ multiplex PCR, while the TCRdb copy is restricted to in-frame clones and leaves out a portion. The sample shows under 95,000 clones, approximately 89% of them seen only once. Sequenced: peripheral blood. The receptors stem from a human donor with acute or convalescent COVID-19. The donor label of this sample is uncertain. Both conserved end residues are part of each CDR3. Fields, in order: J gene, clone size, V gene, D gene, CDR3 protein, CDR3 DNA. A D gene is named only where the DNA matches it firmly. The size of a clone is reported for some rows only, either as once, few or many, or as a class for expanded clones.

TRBJ2-3	once	TRBV5-1	TRBD2	CASSLDTSGDTQYF	TGCGCCAGCAGCTTGGATACTAGCGGGGATACGCAGTATTTT
TRBJ2-5	once	TRBV18	TRBD1	CASSPPGQGLETQYF	TGTGCCAGCTCACCACCGGGACAGGGGCTTGAGACCCAGTACTTC
TRBJ1-2	NA	TRBV9	TRBD1	CASSSRTGFGYTF	TGTGCCAGCAGCTCCCGGACAGGGTTTGGCTACACCTTC
TRBJ1-2	NA	TRBV4-1	TRBD1	CASSTPGTGNYGYTF	TGCGCCAGCAGCACACCCGGGACAGGCAACTATGGCTACACCTTC
TRBJ2-1	NA	TRBV6-2/TRBV6-3	NA	CASSYLVREVRWFF	TGTGCCAGCAGTTACCTAGTCAGGGAAGTACGGTGGTTCTTC
TRBJ1-3	NA	TRBV2	NA	CASTGYTIYF	TGTGCCAGCACGGGATACACCATATATTTT
TRBJ1-1	NA	TRBV5-4	TRBD1	CASSGQGKSEAFF	TGTGCCAGCAGCGGACAGGGTAAGTCTGAAGCTTTCTTT
TRBJ1-2	once	TRBV11-2	NA	CASSLAPQSYGYTF	TGTGCCAGCAGCTTAGCCCCACAGTCCTATGGCTACACCTTC
TRBJ1-2	NA	TRBV19	NA	CASSTQGHYGYTF	TGTGCCAGTAGTACCCAGGGCCACTATGGCTACACCTTC
TRBJ2-5	NA	TRBV28	TRBD1	CASSLGSAGGVETQYF	TGTGCCAGCAGTTTAGGGTCGGCAGGGGGAGTGGAGACCCAGTACTTC
TRBJ1-6	NA	TRBV30	NA	CAWGNQNNSPLHF	TGTGCCTGGGGAAATCAGAATAATTCACCCCTCCACTTT
TRBJ2-2	NA	TRBV6-4	NA	CASSPRGDTGELFF	TGTGCCAGCAGTCCCAGGGGGGATACCGGGGAGCTGTTTTTT
TRBJ1-2	NA	TRBV24-1	NA	CATSDERLGAKSF	TGTGCCACCAGTGACGAACGATTGGGGGCTAAGTCCTTC
TRBJ2-7	NA	TRBV4-1	NA	CASSQISGYEQYF	TGCGCCAGCAGCCAGATCTCAGGGTACGAGCAGTACTTC
TRBJ2-7	NA	TRBV27	NA	CASSSDYSYEQYF	TGTGCCAGCAGTTCGGACTACTCCTACGAGCAGTACTTC
TRBJ2-7	NA	TRBV3-1/TRBV3-2	NA	CASSQDIDEQYF	TGTGCCAGCAGCCAAGATATCGACGAGCAGTACTTC
TRBJ1-3	NA	TRBV10-3	NA	CAINPGSGNTIYF	TGTGCCATCAATCCAGGCTCTGGAAACACCATATATTTT
TRBJ2-1	NA	TRBV3-1/TRBV3-2	TRBD1	CASSPRTGSYNEQFF	TGTGCCAGCAGCCCCCGGACAGGGTCCTACAATGAGCAGTTCTTC
TRBJ2-3	NA	TRBV7-2	NA	CASSLGPGTDTQYF	TGTGCCAGCAGCTTAGGACCAGGGACAGATACGCAGTATTTT
TRBJ2-2	NA	TRBV11-2	TRBD2	CASSFSGGAGELFF	TGTGCCAGCAGCTTTAGCGGGGGGGCCGGGGAGCTGTTTTTT
TRBJ2-1	few	TRBV5-1	TRBD1	CASSLAPGQAEQFF	TGCGCCAGCAGCTTGGCCCCGGGACAGGCCGAGCAGTTCTTC
TRBJ2-6	NA	TRBV7-7	NA	CAAQRWGELFGANVLTF	TGTGCTGCCCAAAGGTGGGGGGAGCTGTTTGGGGCCAACGTCCTGACTTTC
TRBJ2-3	NA	TRBV19	TRBD2	CASRQLAGATDTQYF	TGTGCCAGTAGACAACTAGCGGGCGCCACAGATACGCAGTATTTT
TRBJ2-3	few	TRBV5-1	TRBD2	CASSAGLAGGPPDTQYF	TGCGCCAGCAGCGCGGGACTAGCGGGGGGGCCCCCAGATACGCAGTATTTT
TRBJ1-1	NA	TRBV20-1	NA	CSAQRGPEAFF	TGCAGTGCCCAGAGAGGTCCTGAAGCTTTCTTT
TRBJ1-2	NA	TRBV6-2/TRBV6-3	NA	CASSYSRQGNGYGYTF	TGTGCCAGCAGTTACTCGCGTCAGGGGAATGGCTATGGCTACACCTTC
TRBJ2-2	NA	TRBV11-2	TRBD1	CASSGTGAWHTGELFF	TGTGCCAGCAGCGGAACAGGGGCGTGGCACACCGGGGAGCTGTTTTTT
TRBJ2-5	NA	TRBV7-2	TRBD1	CASSPGATGTETQYF	TGTGCCAGCAGCCCAGGGGCGACAGGGACGGAGACCCAGTACTTC
TRBJ1-6	NA	TRBV28	NA	CASSLSGSGSYNSPLHF	TGTGCCAGCAGTTTATCGGGATCCGGCTCCTATAATTCACCCCTCCACTTT
TRBJ1-2	NA	TRBV7-2	NA	CASSLETVYGYTF	TGTGCCAGCAGCTTAGAGACAGTCTATGGCTACACCTTC
TRBJ2-7	NA	TRBV11-2	NA	CASSPPSSYEQYF	TGTGCCAGCAGCCCCCCCTCCTCCTACGAGCAGTACTTC
TRBJ2-1	once	TRBV5-1	TRBD1	CASRRGTDNEQFF	TGCGCCAGCAGGCGTGGGACAGACAATGAGCAGTTCTTC
TRBJ1-2	NA	TRBV3-1/TRBV3-2	NA	CASSPHGEAYGYTF	TGTGCCAGCAGCCCCCACGGGGAGGCGTATGGCTACACCTTC
TRBJ2-3	few	TRBV28	TRBD2	CASTIPSGGASTQYF	TGTGCCAGCACCATTCCTAGCGGGGGGGCGAGTACGCAGTATTTT
TRBJ1-2	few	TRBV6-4	NA	CASRLGTLGGYGYTF	TGTGCCAGCAGGCTCGGGACCTTGGGGGGCTATGGCTACACCTTC
TRBJ2-6	NA	TRBV5-1	NA	CASSRKHRDLSGANVLTF	TGCGCCAGCAGCCGAAAGCACAGGGACCTTTCTGGGGCCAACGTCCTGACTTTC
TRBJ2-2	once	TRBV28	TRBD2	CASSGGGGELFF	TGTGCCAGCAGTGGGGGGGGCGGGGAGCTGTTTTTT
TRBJ1-1	NA	TRBV6-5	TRBD1	CASRPDRGFTEAFF	TGTGCCAGCAGGCCTGACAGGGGGTTCACTGAAGCTTTCTTT
TRBJ2-3	NA	TRBV19	NA	CASTLMGGPRNTQYF	TGTGCCAGTACCTTAATGGGGGGGCCTAGAAATACGCAGTATTTT
TRBJ2-5	NA	TRBV11-2	NA	CASSLEFKETQYF	TGTGCCAGCAGCTTGGAGTTTAAAGAGACCCAGTACTTC
TRBJ1-1	few	TRBV5-6	NA	CASSTWGNSGAEAFF	TGTGCCAGCAGCACGTGGGGGAACTCGGGGGCTGAAGCTTTCTTT
TRBJ2-1	once	TRBV6-5	TRBD2	CASRGGLSNEQFF	TGTGCCAGCAGGGGGGGGTTAAGCAATGAGCAGTTCTTC
TRBJ2-3	NA	TRBV5-1	TRBD2	CASSLAGGAYTDTQYF	TGCGCCAGCAGCTTGGCGGGGGGGGCCTACACAGATACGCAGTATTTT
TRBJ2-5	NA	TRBV7-2	NA	CASSPRRADETQYF	TGTGCCAGCAGCCCCCGCAGGGCCGATGAGACCCAGTACTTC
TRBJ2-2	NA	TRBV5-5	TRBD2	CASSLVGGTNTGELFF	TGTGCCAGCAGCTTGGTCGGGGGGACGAACACCGGGGAGCTGTTTTTT
TRBJ2-7	NA	TRBV7-9	TRBD2	CASSLGTGGPYEQYF	TGTGCCAGCAGCTTGGGAACGGGGGGGCCGTACGAGCAGTACTTC
TRBJ2-7	few	TRBV24-1	NA	CATSEDYSDEQYF	TGTGCCACCAGTGAGGATTACAGTGACGAGCAGTACTTC
TRBJ2-5	once	TRBV6-5	NA	CASSYSNEGTQYF	TGTGCCAGCAGTTACTCGAATGAGGGGACCCAGTACTTC
TRBJ1-1	NA	TRBV7-9	TRBD1	CASSSRQGSNTEAFF	TGTGCCAGCAGCTCCCGACAGGGGTCGAACACTGAAGCTTTCTTT
TRBJ1-6	NA	TRBV28	NA	CASSRRALNSPLHF	TGTGCCAGCAGTCGGAGGGCACTAAATTCACCCCTCCACTTT
TRBJ1-4	NA	TRBV3-1/TRBV3-2	NA	CASSLSPPGGGGKLFF	TGTGCCAGCAGCCTCTCCCCTCCGGGGGGTGGGGGAAAACTGTTTTTT
TRBJ2-2	NA	TRBV19	NA	CASTKPGLLNTGELFF	TGTGCCAGTACAAAGCCGGGACTCCTCAACACCGGGGAGCTGTTTTTT
TRBJ2-3	NA	TRBV2	TRBD2	CASSKLAGGGDTQYF	TGTGCCAGCAGTAAACTAGCGGGGGGGGGAGATACGCAGTATTTT
TRBJ2-1	NA	TRBV27	TRBD1	CASSSIQTGVNEQFF	TGTGCCAGCAGTTCCATACAGACAGGGGTCAATGAGCAGTTCTTC
TRBJ2-1	NA	TRBV5-1	NA	CASSGVYNEQFF	TGCGCCAGCTCCGGGGTATACAATGAGCAGTTCTTC
TRBJ1-1	NA	TRBV6-1	NA	CASSEAGGGTEAFF	TGTGCCAGCAGTGAAGCCGGAGGTGGAACTGAAGCTTTCTTT
TRBJ1-5	NA	TRBV7-8	TRBD1	CASSLFWDRGSNQPQHF	TGTGCCAGCAGCTTATTCTGGGACAGGGGCTCTAATCAGCCCCAGCATTTT
TRBJ1-3	NA	TRBV5-4	NA	CASSSSSTGNTIYF	TGTGCCAGCAGCTCGTCCTCTACTGGAAACACCATATATTTT
TRBJ1-6	NA	TRBV12-3/TRBV12-4	NA	CASSLGPDSPLHF	TGTGCCAGCAGTTTAGGTCCGGATTCACCCCTCCACTTT
TRBJ2-2	NA	TRBV7-6	TRBD1	CASSLAMDRATGELFF	TGTGCCAGCAGCTTAGCGATGGACAGGGCAACCGGGGAGCTGTTTTTT